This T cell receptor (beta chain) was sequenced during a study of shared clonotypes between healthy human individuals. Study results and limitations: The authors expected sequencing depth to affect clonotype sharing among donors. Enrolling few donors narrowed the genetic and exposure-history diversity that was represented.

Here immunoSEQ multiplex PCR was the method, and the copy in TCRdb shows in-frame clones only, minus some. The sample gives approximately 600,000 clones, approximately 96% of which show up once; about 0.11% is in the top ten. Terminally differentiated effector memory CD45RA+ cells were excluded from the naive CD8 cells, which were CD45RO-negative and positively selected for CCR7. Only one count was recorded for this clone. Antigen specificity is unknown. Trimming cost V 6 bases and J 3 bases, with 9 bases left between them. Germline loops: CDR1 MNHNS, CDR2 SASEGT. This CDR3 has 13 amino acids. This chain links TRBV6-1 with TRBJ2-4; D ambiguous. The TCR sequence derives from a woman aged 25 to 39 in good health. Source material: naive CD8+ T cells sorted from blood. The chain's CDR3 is CASRVKDKNIQYF. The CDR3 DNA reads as TGTGCCAGCAGGGTAAAGGACAAAAACATTCAGTACTTC.